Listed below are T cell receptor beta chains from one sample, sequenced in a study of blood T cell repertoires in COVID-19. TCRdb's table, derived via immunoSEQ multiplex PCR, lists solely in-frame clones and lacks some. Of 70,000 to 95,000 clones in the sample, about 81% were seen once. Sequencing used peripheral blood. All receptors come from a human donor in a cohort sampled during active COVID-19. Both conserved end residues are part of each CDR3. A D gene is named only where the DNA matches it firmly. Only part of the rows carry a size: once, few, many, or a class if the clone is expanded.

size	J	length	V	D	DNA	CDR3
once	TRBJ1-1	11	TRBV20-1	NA	TGCAGTGCTAGTGCAGGCCCTGAAGCTTTCTTT	CSASAGPEAFF
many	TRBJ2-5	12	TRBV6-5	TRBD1	TGTGCCAGCAGAGGGGGCCGGGAGACCCAGTACTTC	CASRGGRETQYF
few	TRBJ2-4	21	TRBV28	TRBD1	TGTGCCAGCAGTCCAACCGGGACAGGGGGCCCTAGACCTCTAGCCAAAAACATTCAGTACTTC	CASSPTGTGGPRPLAKNIQYF
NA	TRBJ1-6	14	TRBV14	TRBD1	TGTGCCAGCAGGCTCGGACAGGGGAATTCACCCCTCCACTTT	CASRLGQGNSPLHF
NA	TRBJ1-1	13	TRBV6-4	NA	TGTGCCAGCAACGTGACAGGGAACACTGAAGCTTTCTTT	CASNVTGNTEAFF
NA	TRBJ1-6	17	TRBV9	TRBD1	TGTGCCAGCAGCTCACGACAGGGGAGCTCCTATAATTCACCCCTCCACTTT	CASSSRQGSSYNSPLHF
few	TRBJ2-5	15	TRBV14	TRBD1	TGTGCCAGCAGCCTACTCGGTGGGACAGGAGAGACCCAGTACTTC	CASSLLGGTGETQYF
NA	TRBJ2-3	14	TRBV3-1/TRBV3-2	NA	TGTGCCAGCAGCCAGGGCGGGGGCACAGATACGCAGTATTTT	CASSQGGGTDTQYF
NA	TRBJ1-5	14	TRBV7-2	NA	TGTGCGAGCCGGGGGGGGCCGAGCAATCAGCCCCAGCATTTT	CASRGGPSNQPQHF
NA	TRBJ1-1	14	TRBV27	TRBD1	TGTGCCAGCAGCCCCGGGACAGCAAACACTGAAGCTTTCTTT	CASSPGTANTEAFF
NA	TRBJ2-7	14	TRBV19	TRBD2	TGTGCCAGTAGACGGAGGGAGGGAGATGGGGAGCAGTACTTC	CASRRREGDGEQYF
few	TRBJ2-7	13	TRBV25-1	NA	TGTGCCAGTCAGGGGCCATGGGCAGGGGAGCAGTACTTC	CASQGPWAGEQYF
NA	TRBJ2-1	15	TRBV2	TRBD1	TGTGCCAGCAGTCTACAGGGGAGCTCCTACAATGAGCAGTTCTTC	CASSLQGSSYNEQFF
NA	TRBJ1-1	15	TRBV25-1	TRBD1	TGTGCCAGCAGTGCGAACAGGGGTCCGAACACTGAAGCTTTCTTT	CASSANRGPNTEAFF
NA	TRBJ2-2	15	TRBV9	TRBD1	TGTGCCAGCAGCGTGGGACAGGGGGCAGCCGGGGAGCTGTTTTTT	CASSVGQGAAGELFF
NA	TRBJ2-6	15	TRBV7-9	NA	TGTGCCAGCAGCTCGGGAGTCTCTGGGGCCAACGTCCTGACTTTC	CASSSGVSGANVLTF
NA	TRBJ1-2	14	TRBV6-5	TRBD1	TGTGCCAGCAGGAAAGGGACAGGCTACTATGGCTACACCTTC	CASRKGTGYYGYTF
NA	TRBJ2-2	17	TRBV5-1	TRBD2	TGCGCCAGCAGCTCCAGGGTAGCGGGGGTGAACACCGGGGAGCTGTTTTTT	CASSSRVAGVNTGELFF
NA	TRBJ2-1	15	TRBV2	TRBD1	TGTGCCAGCAGCGGACAGGGATTCTCCTACAATGAGCAGTTCTTC	CASSGQGFSYNEQFF
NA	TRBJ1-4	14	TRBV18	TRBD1	TGTGCCAGCTTCCGGGACAGAAGTAATGAAAAACTGTTTTTT	CASFRDRSNEKLFF
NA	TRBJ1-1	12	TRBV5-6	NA	TGTGCCAGCAGCTACGGGGGCACTGAAGCTTTCTTT	CASSYGGTEAFF
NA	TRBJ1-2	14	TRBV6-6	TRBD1	TGTGCCAGCAGTTACTCAACAGGGGTTGATGGCTACACCTTC	CASSYSTGVDGYTF
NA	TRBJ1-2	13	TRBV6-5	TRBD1	TGTGCCAGCGGCCCGGGACAGCACTATGGCTACACCTTC	CASGPGQHYGYTF
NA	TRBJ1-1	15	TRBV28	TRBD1	TGTGCCAGCAGTGCGACAGGGCTCCCGATGACTGAAGCTTTCTTT	CASSATGLPMTEAFF
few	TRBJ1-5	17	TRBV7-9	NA	TGTGCCAGCAGCTTAGTGGCGTTTGGGGGCGTGAGTCAGCCCCAGCATTTT	CASSLVAFGGVSQPQHF
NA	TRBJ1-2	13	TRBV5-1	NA	TGCGCCAGCACCCCGGGAGGGAGCCTAGGCTACACCTTC	CASTPGGSLGYTF
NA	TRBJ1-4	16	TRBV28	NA	TGTGCCAGCAGTTTCCACCCGCCGGCAACTAATGAAAAACTGTTTTTT	CASSFHPPATNEKLFF
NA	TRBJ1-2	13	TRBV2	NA	TGTGCCAGCACCCCCGAGGGAGGCTATGGCTACACCTTC	CASTPEGGYGYTF